The T cell receptor beta chain described here comes from a study of beta chain features in type 1 diabetes. General study findings and limits: Significant though moderate, a shortening of TCRB CDR3s appeared in all four CD4+ subsets of Type 1 diabetes patients.

Sequencing targeted expressed TCRB transcripts, as all isolated RNA had been reverse transcribed. The assay was immunoSEQ multiplex PCR, and TCRdb's table has in-frame clones only and misses some. There are 300,000 to 450,000 clones in the sample; over 8.5% occur only once, and roughly 0.6% lies in the top ten. This clone was detected many times. Its matching antigen is unknown. This sample includes further DNA sequences coding for the same CDR3. Trimming removed 0 bases from V and 5 bases from J, with 10 bases in between. CDR3 length: 14 amino acids. Per the germline V gene, CDR1 is ENHRY and CDR2 is SYGVKD.

Sequenced: central memory CD4+ T cells from blood. The clonotype comes from a man under 40 with type 1 diabetes. V is TRBV10-3 and J is TRBJ2-5, with D possibly TRBD2 on 5 matching bases. The CDR3 protein is CAISESRVGETQYF. The CDR3 DNA sequence: TGTGCCATCAGTGAGTCGAGGGTGGGGGAGACCCAGTACTTC.